Reported below is one TCR beta chain. Its antigen is not known. This entry belongs to a study of cytomegalovirus exposure and HLA in healthy donors. Researchers ran the PCR with 60 Vbeta and 13 Jbeta primers. Libraries were prepared by immunoSEQ multiplex PCR; TCRdb keeps only in-frame clonotypes and omits some of them. The sample contains 150,000 or so clones, less than 75% of which appear only once. The study, taken as a whole, reports: Exclusion as indistinguishable affected some V segments, including TRBV6-2 and TRBV6-3.

V was pared by 3 bases and J by 0 bases, with 18 bases between. The CDR3 covers 17 residues. Germline V lookup: CDR1 LNHDA, CDR2 SQIVND (reference sequence). The material sequenced was PBMCs. The source of this sequence is a girl aged 5-17 years in good health and CMV-seronegative. V and J are TRBV19 and TRBJ2-7; tentative D call: TRBD2 (7 bases). The CDR3 reads CASSIGGPDTNSYEQYF. DNA of the CDR3: TGTGCCAGTAGTATCGGGGGGCCGGACACAAACTCCTACGAGCAGTACTTC.